These T cell receptor beta chains were read from a single sample in a study of blood T cell repertoires in COVID-19. Sequenced by immunoSEQ multiplex PCR; TCRdb stores in-frame clones only, minus some. The sample lists 90,000 to 150,000 clones; approximately 81% were seen once. Sequenced sample: peripheral blood. The receptor source for this set is a woman older than 75 with acute or convalescent COVID-19. Each CDR3 is given with its conserved first and last residue. D genes are given only for firm matches. Expanded clones get a size class; other rows say once, few or many, or leave the size out.

clone_size: -; d_call: -; j_call: TRBJ1-1; v_call: TRBV7-9; cdr3_nt: TGTGCCAGCAGCTTAATAAACAGCTACACTGAAGCTTTCTTT; cdr3_aa: CASSLINSYTEAFF
clone_size: -; d_call: TRBD2; j_call: TRBJ2-1; v_call: TRBV27; cdr3_nt: TGTGCCAGCAGGCCTACCGGCGGTAGACTAGCGCCCAACAATGAGCAGTTCTTC; cdr3_aa: CASRPTGGRLAPNNEQFF
clone_size: -; d_call: -; j_call: TRBJ1-4; v_call: TRBV15; cdr3_nt: TGTGCCACGACTGGCAGGGGTAATGAAAAACTGTTTTTT; cdr3_aa: CATTGRGNEKLFF
clone_size: -; d_call: TRBD1; j_call: TRBJ2-1; v_call: TRBV28; cdr3_nt: TGTGCCAGCAGGCCTATCCGGGACAGAAATGAGCAGTTCTTC; cdr3_aa: CASRPIRDRNEQFF
clone_size: -; d_call: -; j_call: TRBJ2-3; v_call: TRBV9; cdr3_nt: TGTGCCAGCAATAGGGATAGCGCCACAGATACGCAGTATTTT; cdr3_aa: CASNRDSATDTQYF
clone_size: -; d_call: -; j_call: TRBJ2-1; v_call: TRBV5-5; cdr3_nt: TGTGCCAGCAGCTTGGGCCTAGGCTCCTACAATGAGCAGTTCTTC; cdr3_aa: CASSLGLGSYNEQFF
clone_size: -; d_call: -; j_call: TRBJ2-7; v_call: TRBV7-2; cdr3_nt: TGTGCCAGCCAAAGCGACAGTTCCTACGAGCAGTACTTC; cdr3_aa: CASQSDSSYEQYF
clone_size: -; d_call: -; j_call: TRBJ2-6; v_call: TRBV28; cdr3_nt: TGTGCCAGCAGTTTGTCTCTGGGACGGAGGGTCTCTGGGGCCAACGTCCTGACTTTC; cdr3_aa: CASSLSLGRRVSGANVLTF
clone_size: -; d_call: -; j_call: TRBJ1-1; v_call: TRBV19; cdr3_nt: TGTGCCAGCCGTGGCGGGGTCGGCACTGAAGCTTTCTTT; cdr3_aa: CASRGGVGTEAFF
clone_size: once; d_call: -; j_call: TRBJ2-7; v_call: TRBV30; cdr3_nt: TGTGCCTGGAGTCCTGACTACACGAACACCTACGAGCAGTACTTC; cdr3_aa: CAWSPDYTNTYEQYF
clone_size: once; d_call: -; j_call: TRBJ2-5; v_call: TRBV6-2/TRBV6-3; cdr3_nt: TGTGCCAGCAGTTCTACCCCTATCCTTACAGGGCGAGAGACCCAGTACTTC; cdr3_aa: CASSSTPILTGRETQYF
clone_size: -; d_call: -; j_call: TRBJ1-2; v_call: TRBV25-1; cdr3_nt: TGTGCCAGCAGTGATCGGGGGGCCGGTGGCTACACCTTC; cdr3_aa: CASSDRGAGGYTF
clone_size: few; d_call: -; j_call: TRBJ2-1; v_call: TRBV29-1; cdr3_nt: TGCAGCGCAATCTATCAGGGATCCTACAATGAGCAGTTCTTC; cdr3_aa: CSAIYQGSYNEQFF
clone_size: -; d_call: -; j_call: TRBJ1-2; v_call: TRBV7-2; cdr3_nt: TGTGCCAGCAGCTTAAACAGGGAGAACTATGGCTACACCTTC; cdr3_aa: CASSLNRENYGYTF
clone_size: -; d_call: TRBD2; j_call: TRBJ2-1; v_call: TRBV7-8; cdr3_nt: TGTGCCAGCAACCCCTCCACAATCGCGGGAGGGAGGAATGAGCAGTTCTTC; cdr3_aa: CASNPSTIAGGRNEQFF
clone_size: -; d_call: -; j_call: TRBJ1-1; v_call: TRBV5-6; cdr3_nt: TGTGCCAGCAGCTTTTACAGGAACACTGAAGCTTTCTTT; cdr3_aa: CASSFYRNTEAFF
clone_size: -; d_call: TRBD1; j_call: TRBJ1-4; v_call: TRBV5-1; cdr3_nt: TGCGCCAGCAGCTTGGCCCTGACAGGGGCTAATGAAAAACTGTTTTTT; cdr3_aa: CASSLALTGANEKLFF
clone_size: -; d_call: TRBD1; j_call: TRBJ1-5; v_call: TRBV27; cdr3_nt: TGTGCCAGCAGTTATTCGACAGGGACGCAGCCCCAGCATTTT; cdr3_aa: CASSYSTGTQPQHF
clone_size: -; d_call: TRBD1; j_call: TRBJ2-1; v_call: TRBV24-1; cdr3_nt: TGTGCCACCAGTGATCCCGGACAGGGGGGAAATGAGCAGTTCTTC; cdr3_aa: CATSDPGQGGNEQFF
clone_size: -; d_call: TRBD1; j_call: TRBJ1-2; v_call: TRBV24-1; cdr3_nt: TGTGCCACCAGTGATCCGGACAGGGTGAGGGGCTACACCTTC; cdr3_aa: CATSDPDRVRGYTF
clone_size: -; d_call: TRBD1; j_call: TRBJ1-1; v_call: TRBV18; cdr3_nt: TGTGCCAGCTCAGGGACAGAGAACACTGAAGCTTTCTTT; cdr3_aa: CASSGTENTEAFF
clone_size: -; d_call: -; j_call: TRBJ2-5; v_call: TRBV7-9; cdr3_nt: TGTGCCAGCAGCTCCCTAGTGGGGGCCGGAGAGACCCAGTACTTC; cdr3_aa: CASSSLVGAGETQYF
clone_size: -; d_call: -; j_call: TRBJ1-4; v_call: TRBV4-3; cdr3_nt: TGCGCCAGCAGCCAAGATTTGCGGGGGGCGGATGAAAAACTGTTTTTT; cdr3_aa: CASSQDLRGADEKLFF
clone_size: few; d_call: -; j_call: TRBJ1-5; v_call: TRBV15; cdr3_nt: TGTGCCACCAGCAGAGATTTTCCGAGGCCCAATCAGCCCCAGCATTTT; cdr3_aa: CATSRDFPRPNQPQHF
clone_size: few; d_call: -; j_call: TRBJ1-2; v_call: TRBV6-1; cdr3_nt: TGTGCCAGCAGTGAATTCAGCAGGGGAGATGGCTACACCTTC; cdr3_aa: CASSEFSRGDGYTF
clone_size: -; d_call: -; j_call: TRBJ2-7; v_call: TRBV7-2; cdr3_nt: TGTGCCAGCAGCTTAGGAGTTGGCGGGGGCGATGGGCAGTACTTC; cdr3_aa: CASSLGVGGGDGQYF
clone_size: few; d_call: -; j_call: TRBJ1-1; v_call: TRBV7-2; cdr3_nt: TGTGCCAGCAGCTCCCCAAGGTACAGGGTCATGAACACTGAAGCTTTCTTT; cdr3_aa: CASSSPRYRVMNTEAFF
clone_size: -; d_call: -; j_call: TRBJ1-2; v_call: TRBV6-5; cdr3_nt: TGTGCCAGCAGTTACTCGAATGGGGCCAACTATGGCTACACCTTC; cdr3_aa: CASSYSNGANYGYTF
clone_size: -; d_call: -; j_call: TRBJ1-3; v_call: TRBV9; cdr3_nt: TGTGCCAGCAGCGCAGGGGAGTTGAGACTAAGCACCATATATTTT; cdr3_aa: CASSAGELRLSTIYF
clone_size: -; d_call: -; j_call: TRBJ2-5; v_call: TRBV14; cdr3_nt: TGTGCCAGCAGCCACAAGAAGGTGGGAGGACAAGAGACCCAGTACTTC; cdr3_aa: CASSHKKVGGQETQYF
clone_size: -; d_call: -; j_call: TRBJ2-3; v_call: TRBV30; cdr3_nt: TGTGCCTGGAGTGCCCGACAGGTCAGCACAGATACGCAGTATTTT; cdr3_aa: CAWSARQVSTDTQYF
clone_size: -; d_call: -; j_call: TRBJ1-2; v_call: TRBV27; cdr3_nt: TGTGCCAGCCGCCGAGGGCGCGATGGCTACACCTTC; cdr3_aa: CASRRGRDGYTF
clone_size: few; d_call: TRBD1; j_call: TRBJ2-7; v_call: TRBV6-5; cdr3_nt: TGTGCCAGCAGTTACCGACAGGGGGCGTCTCTTTACGAGCAGTACTTC; cdr3_aa: CASSYRQGASLYEQYF
clone_size: -; d_call: TRBD1; j_call: TRBJ2-7; v_call: TRBV11-3; cdr3_nt: TGTGCCAGCAGCTTAGACGGACGACAGGGCCGCTACGAGCAGTACTTC; cdr3_aa: CASSLDGRQGRYEQYF
clone_size: -; d_call: -; j_call: TRBJ1-2; v_call: TRBV7-2; cdr3_nt: TGTGCCAGCAGCCTACAGGGTGGAGGCTACACCTTC; cdr3_aa: CASSLQGGGYTF
clone_size: -; d_call: TRBD2; j_call: TRBJ2-1; v_call: TRBV4-2; cdr3_nt: TGTGCCAGCAGCCCCGGGACTAGCGGGGACAATGAGCAGTTCTTC; cdr3_aa: CASSPGTSGDNEQFF
clone_size: -; d_call: -; j_call: TRBJ1-4; v_call: TRBV15; cdr3_nt: TGTGCCACCAGCAGAGTTGGACAGACTAATGAAAAACTGTTTTTT; cdr3_aa: CATSRVGQTNEKLFF
clone_size: -; d_call: TRBD2; j_call: TRBJ2-7; v_call: TRBV2; cdr3_nt: TGTGCCAGCAGTCCCTCCCTAGGCGGGAGCTCCTACGAGCAGTACTTC; cdr3_aa: CASSPSLGGSSYEQYF